The clone carrying this T cell receptor beta chain has just a few counts. V lost 6 bases, J lost 10 bases, and 13 bases stayed unmatched. CDR3 size: 16 residues. This specimen belongs to a study of T cells in Graves' hyperthyroidism and ophthalmopathy. Amplification of TCR beta CDR3 regions was performed using RNA transcripts as template. A first-round RT-PCR of the TCR CDR3 used the HTBI primer set. TCRdb re-called the multiplex PCR reads with MiXCR, one entry per CDR3 protein. The table has hundreds of thousands of distinct CDR3 sequences, approximately 40% seen once; the top ten hold 8.9%. The chain recombines TRBV12-3 or TRBV12-4 with TRBJ1-6; 9 bases line up with TRBD1. The specimen sequenced was blood. This receptor was taken from a man between 18 and 29 years old with Graves' hyperthyroidism. The CDR3 protein is CASSRGPQGAGSPLHF. The CDR3 nucleotides are TGTGCCAGCAGCCGGGGACCACAGGGGGCGGGATCACCCCTCCACTTT.